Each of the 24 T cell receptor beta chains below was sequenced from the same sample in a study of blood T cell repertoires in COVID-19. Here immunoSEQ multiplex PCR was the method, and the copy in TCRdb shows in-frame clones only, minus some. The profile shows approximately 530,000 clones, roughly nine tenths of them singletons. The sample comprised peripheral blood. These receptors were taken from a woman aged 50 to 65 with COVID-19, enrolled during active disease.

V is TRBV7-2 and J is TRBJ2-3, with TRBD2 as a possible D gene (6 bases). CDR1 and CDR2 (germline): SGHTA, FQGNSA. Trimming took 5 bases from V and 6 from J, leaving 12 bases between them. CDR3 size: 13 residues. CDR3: CASSPGTSDTQYF. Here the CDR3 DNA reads TGTGCCAGCAGCCCGGGGACTTCGGATACGCAGTATTTT.

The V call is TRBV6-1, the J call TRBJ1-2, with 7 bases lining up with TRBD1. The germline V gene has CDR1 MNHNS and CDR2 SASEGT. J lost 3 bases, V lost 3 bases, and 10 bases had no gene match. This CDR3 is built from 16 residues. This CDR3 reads CASSDHRAGGDYGYTF. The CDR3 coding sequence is TGTGCCAGCAGTGACCACAGGGCAGGGGGAGACTATGGCTACACCTTC.

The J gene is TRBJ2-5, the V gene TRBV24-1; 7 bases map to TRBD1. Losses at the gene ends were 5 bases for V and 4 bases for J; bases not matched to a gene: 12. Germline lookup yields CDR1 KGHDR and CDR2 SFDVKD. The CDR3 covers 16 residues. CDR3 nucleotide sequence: TGTGCCACCAGTGGACAGGGTTCGGTGAGCGGAGAGACCCAGTACTTC. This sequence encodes CATSGQGSVSGETQYF.

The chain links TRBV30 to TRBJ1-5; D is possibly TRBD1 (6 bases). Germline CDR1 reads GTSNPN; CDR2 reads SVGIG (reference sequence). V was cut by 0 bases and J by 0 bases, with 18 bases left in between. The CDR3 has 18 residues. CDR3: CAWSVEGWGPYSNQPQHF. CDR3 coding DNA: TGTGCCTGGAGTGTAGAAGGATGGGGGCCCTATAGCAATCAGCCCCAGCATTTT.

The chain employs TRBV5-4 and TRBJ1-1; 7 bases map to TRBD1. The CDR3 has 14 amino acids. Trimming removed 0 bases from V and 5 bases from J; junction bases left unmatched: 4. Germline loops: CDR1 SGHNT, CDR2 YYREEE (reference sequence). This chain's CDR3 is CASSLDRGVTEAFF. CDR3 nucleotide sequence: TGTGCCAGCAGCTTGGACAGGGGAGTAACTGAAGCTTTCTTT. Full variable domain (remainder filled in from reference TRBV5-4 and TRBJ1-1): ETGVTQSPTHLIKTRGQQVTLRCSSQSGHNTVSWYQQALGQGPQFIFQYYREEENGRGNFPPRFSGLQFPNYSSELNVNALELDDSALYLCASSLDRGVTEAFFGQGTRLTVV.

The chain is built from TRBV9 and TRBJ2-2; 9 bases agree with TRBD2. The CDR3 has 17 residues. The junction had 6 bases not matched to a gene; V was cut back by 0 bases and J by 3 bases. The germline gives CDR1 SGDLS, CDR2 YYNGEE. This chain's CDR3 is CASSVAGGGADTGELFF. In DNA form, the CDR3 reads TGTGCCAGCAGCGTAGCGGGCGGGGGGGCCGACACCGGGGAGCTGTTTTTT.

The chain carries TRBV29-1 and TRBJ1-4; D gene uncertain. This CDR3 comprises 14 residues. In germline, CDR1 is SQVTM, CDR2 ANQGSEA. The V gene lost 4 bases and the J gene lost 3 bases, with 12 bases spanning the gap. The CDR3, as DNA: TGCAGCGTTGTGTTCCCCACAGCTAATGAAAAACTGTTTTTT. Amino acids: CSVVFPTANEKLFF.

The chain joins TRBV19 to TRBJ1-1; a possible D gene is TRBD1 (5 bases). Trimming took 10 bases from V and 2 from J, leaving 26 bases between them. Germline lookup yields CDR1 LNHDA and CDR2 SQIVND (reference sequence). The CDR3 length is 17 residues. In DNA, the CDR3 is TGTGCCAAAAAAGGGGCCCTTGGAGAGCTTCCAAACACTGAAGCTTTCTTT. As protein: CAKKGALGELPNTEAFF.

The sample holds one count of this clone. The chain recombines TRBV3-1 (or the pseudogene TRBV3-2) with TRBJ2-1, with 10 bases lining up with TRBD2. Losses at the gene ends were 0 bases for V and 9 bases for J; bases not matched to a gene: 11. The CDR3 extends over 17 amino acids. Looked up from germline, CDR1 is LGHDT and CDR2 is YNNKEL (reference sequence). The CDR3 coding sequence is TGTGCCAGCAGCCAAGATATCCTAGCGGGGGCCGGGGGTGAGCAGTTCTTC. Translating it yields CASSQDILAGAGGEQFF.

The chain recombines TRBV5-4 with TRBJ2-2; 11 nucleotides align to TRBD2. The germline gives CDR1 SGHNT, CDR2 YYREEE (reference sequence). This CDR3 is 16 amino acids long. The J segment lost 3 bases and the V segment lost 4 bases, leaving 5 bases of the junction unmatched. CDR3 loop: CASSPGLAVDTGELFF. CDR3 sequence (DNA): TGTGCCAGCAGCCCGGGACTAGCGGTAGACACCGGGGAGCTGTTTTTT.

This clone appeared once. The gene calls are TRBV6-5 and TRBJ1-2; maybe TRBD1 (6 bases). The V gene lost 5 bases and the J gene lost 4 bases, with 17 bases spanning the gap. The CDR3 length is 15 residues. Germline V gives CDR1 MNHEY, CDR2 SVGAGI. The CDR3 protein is CASSTQGQFFYGYTF. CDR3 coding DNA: TGTGCCAGCAGTACCCAAGGACAGTTCTTCTATGGCTACACCTTC.

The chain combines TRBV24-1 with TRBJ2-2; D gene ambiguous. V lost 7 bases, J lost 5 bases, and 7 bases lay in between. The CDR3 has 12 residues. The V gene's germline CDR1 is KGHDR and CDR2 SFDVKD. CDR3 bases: TGTGCCACCAGCGGAGATACCGGGGAGCTGTTTTTT. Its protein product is CATSGDTGELFF.

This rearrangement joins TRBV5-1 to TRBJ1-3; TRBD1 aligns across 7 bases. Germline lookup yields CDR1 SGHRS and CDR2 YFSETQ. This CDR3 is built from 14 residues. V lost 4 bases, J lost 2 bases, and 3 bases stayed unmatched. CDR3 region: CASSLTGTGNTIYF. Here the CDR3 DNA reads TGCGCCAGCAGCCTGACAGGGACTGGAAACACCATATATTTT. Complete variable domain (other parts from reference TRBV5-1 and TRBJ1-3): KAGVTQTPRYLIKTRGQQVTLSCSPISGHRSVSWYQQTPGQGLQFLFEYFSETQRNKGNFPGRFSGRQFSNSRSEMNVSTLELGDSALYLCASSLTGTGNTIYFGEGSWLTVV.

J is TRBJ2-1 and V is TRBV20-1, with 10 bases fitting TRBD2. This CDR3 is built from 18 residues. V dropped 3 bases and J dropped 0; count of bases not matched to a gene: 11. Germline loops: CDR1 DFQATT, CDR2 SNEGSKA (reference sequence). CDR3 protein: CSASFPAGGRSSYNEQFF. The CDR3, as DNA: TGCAGTGCTAGTTTTCCAGCGGGGGGGAGGAGCTCCTACAATGAGCAGTTCTTC.

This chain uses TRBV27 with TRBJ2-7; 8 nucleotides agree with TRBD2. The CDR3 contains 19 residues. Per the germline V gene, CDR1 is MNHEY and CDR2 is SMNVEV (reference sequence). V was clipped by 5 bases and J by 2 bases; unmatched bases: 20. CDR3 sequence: CASSPYLPGLVISTYEQYF. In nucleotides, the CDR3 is TGTGCCAGCAGTCCCTACCTACCGGGACTAGTTATATCCACCTACGAGCAGTACTTC.

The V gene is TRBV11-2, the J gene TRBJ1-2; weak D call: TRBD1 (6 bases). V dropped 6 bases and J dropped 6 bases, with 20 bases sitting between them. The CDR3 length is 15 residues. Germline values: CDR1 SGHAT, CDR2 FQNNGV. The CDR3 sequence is CASSLEGHLEDGYTF. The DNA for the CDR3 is TGTGCCAGCAGTCTCGAGGGACATTTAGAAGATGGCTACACCTTC.

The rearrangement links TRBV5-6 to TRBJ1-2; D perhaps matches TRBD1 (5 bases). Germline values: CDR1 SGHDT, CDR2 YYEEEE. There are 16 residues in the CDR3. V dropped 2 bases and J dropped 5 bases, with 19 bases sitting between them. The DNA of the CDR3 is TGTGCCAGCAGCTTTCGGGGGTCCCTGCGAGCGTATGGCTACACCTTC. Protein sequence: CASSFRGSLRAYGYTF.

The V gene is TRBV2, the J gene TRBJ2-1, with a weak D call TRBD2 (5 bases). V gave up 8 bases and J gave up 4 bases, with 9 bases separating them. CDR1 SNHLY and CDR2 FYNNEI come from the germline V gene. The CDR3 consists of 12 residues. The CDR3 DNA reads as TGTGCCAGCTATCCGGGATACAATGAGCAGTTCTTC. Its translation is CASYPGYNEQFF.

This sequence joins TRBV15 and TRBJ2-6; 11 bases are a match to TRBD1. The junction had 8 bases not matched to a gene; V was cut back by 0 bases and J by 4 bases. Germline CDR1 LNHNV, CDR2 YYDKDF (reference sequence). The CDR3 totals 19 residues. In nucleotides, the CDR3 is TGTGCCACCAGCAGAGATTACGGACAGGGGGCGCGCGGGGCCAACGTCCTGACTTTC. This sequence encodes CATSRDYGQGARGANVLTF.

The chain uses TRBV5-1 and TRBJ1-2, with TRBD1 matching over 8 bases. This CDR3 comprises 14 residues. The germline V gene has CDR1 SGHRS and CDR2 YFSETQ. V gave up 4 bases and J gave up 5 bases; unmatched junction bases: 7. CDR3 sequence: CASSMDRVEYGYTF. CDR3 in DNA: TGCGCCAGCAGCATGGACAGGGTTGAATATGGCTACACCTTC.

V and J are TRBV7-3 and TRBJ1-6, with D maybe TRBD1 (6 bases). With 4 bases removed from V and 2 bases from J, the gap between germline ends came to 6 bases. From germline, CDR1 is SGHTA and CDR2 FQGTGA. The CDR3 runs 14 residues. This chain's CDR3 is CASSWDTYNSPLHF. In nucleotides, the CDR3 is TGTGCCAGCAGCTGGGACACCTATAATTCACCCCTCCACTTT.

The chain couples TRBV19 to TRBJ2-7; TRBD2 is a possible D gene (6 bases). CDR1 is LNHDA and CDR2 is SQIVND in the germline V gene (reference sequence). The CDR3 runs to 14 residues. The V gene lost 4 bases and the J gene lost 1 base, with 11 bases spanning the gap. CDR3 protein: CASSNGGLSYEQYF. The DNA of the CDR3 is TGTGCCAGTAGTAACGGGGGATTATCCTACGAGCAGTACTTC.

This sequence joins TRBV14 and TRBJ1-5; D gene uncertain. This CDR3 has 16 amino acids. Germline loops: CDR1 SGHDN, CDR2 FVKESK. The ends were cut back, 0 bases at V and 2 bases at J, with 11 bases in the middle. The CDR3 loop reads CASSQDGKPGNQPQHF. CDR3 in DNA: TGTGCCAGCAGCCAAGACGGGAAGCCGGGCAATCAGCCCCAGCATTTT. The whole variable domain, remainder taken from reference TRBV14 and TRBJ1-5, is EAGVTQFPSHSVIEKGQTVTLRCDPISGHDNLYWYRRVMGKEIKFLLHFVKESKQDESGMPNNRFLAERTGGTYSTLKVQPAELEDSGVYFCASSQDGKPGNQPQHFGDGTRLSIL.

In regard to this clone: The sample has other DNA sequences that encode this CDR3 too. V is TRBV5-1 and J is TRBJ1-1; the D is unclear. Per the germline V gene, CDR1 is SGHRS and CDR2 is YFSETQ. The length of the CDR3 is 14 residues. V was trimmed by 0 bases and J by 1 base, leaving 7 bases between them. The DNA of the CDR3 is TGCGCCAGCAGCTTGGCCGGTCAGAACACTGAAGCTTTCTTT. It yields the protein CASSLAGQNTEAFF.